This TCR beta chain was identified in a study of regulatory T cells in long-lasting Graves disease. Regarding the study as a whole: Gene preferences differed: TRBV28, TRBJ1-2, TRBJ2-5 in persistent cases. With a small sample size, accuracy may have been reduced.

In building TCR beta libraries, iRepertoire HTBI primers were used together with Arm-PCR of CDR3 regions. Via MiXCR, TCRdb re-called the multiplex PCR reads, giving one row per CDR3 protein. The repertoire includes about 530,000 distinct CDR3 sequences, about 15% of them detected once, and 20% to 25% sits in the top ten. This clonotype was seen at least ten times. The antigen remains undetermined. Time point: newly diagnosed GD, antithyroid drugs for less than 3 months. RNA from PBMCs was the source of the TCR library. V was clipped by 0 bases and J by 4 bases; unmatched bases: 3. This CDR3 is 16 amino acids long. This same sample was also part of a study on T cells in Graves' hyperthyroidism and ophthalmopathy.

The sequence was collected from a woman aged 40 to 65 with Graves disease. The sequencing used peripheral blood mononuclear cells (PBMCs), collected at new diagnosis, from a patient treated with antithyroid drugs. This sequence joins TRBV12-3 or TRBV12-4 and TRBJ2-1; TRBD1 agrees at 10 bases. CDR3 protein: CASSLARDRGYNEQFF. DNA of the CDR3: TGTGCCAGCAGTTTAGCCCGGGACAGGGGTTACAATGAGCAGTTCTTC.